A selection of T cell receptor beta chains follows, all from one sample in a study of tumor-infiltrating lymphocytes in primary liver carcinoma. TCRdb reprocessed the multiplex PCR reads via MiXCR and lists one record per CDR3 protein. The table includes around 80,000 distinct CDR3 sequences, 65% to 75% detected once. Source material: tumor-adjacent normal liver tissue. The receptors originated from a man in his forties with primary liver carcinoma and hepatitis B virus infection. Both conserved end residues are part of each CDR3. The D gene is left open where the match is weak. Not every row has a clone size; where given, it reads once, few, many or a size class.

size: .
J: TRBJ2-5
V: TRBV7-8
D: .
DNA: TGTGCCAGCAGCCTAAACCCACAGAGGGTAGAGACCCAGTACTTC
CDR3: CASSLNPQRVETQYF

size: .
J: TRBJ2-3
V: TRBV6-6
D: .
DNA: TGTGCCGGCACCCAGGATGCCAGCACAGATACGCAGTATTTT
CDR3: CAGTQDASTDTQYF

size: .
J: TRBJ2-1
V: TRBV29-1
D: .
DNA: TGCATCGTCGCCACGCTTCGGTCCTGGTCCCGTCAAGAGCAATTCTTC
CDR3: CIVATLRSWSRQEQFF

size: .
J: TRBJ1-5
V: TRBV29-1
D: .
DNA: TGCAGCGTTGATGTCTATAGTTCCCAGCATTTT
CDR3: CSVDVYSSQHF

size: .
J: TRBJ2-7
V: TRBV14
D: TRBD1
DNA: TGTGCTAGCAGCCTAGGACCGGGACAGGTCTACGAGCAGTACTTC
CDR3: CASSLGPGQVYEQYF

size: medium-sized
J: TRBJ2-7
V: TRBV6-1
D: .
DNA: TGTGCCAGCAGTGATTGGGTAAGCCCCCACCACGAGGGCGAGCAGTACTTC
CDR3: CASSDWVSPHHEGEQYF

size: .
J: TRBJ2-1
V: TRBV11-2
D: .
DNA: TGTGCCTGCAGCCTCTTGGGGAGAGCTTCCTACAATGAGTTGTTCTTC
CDR3: CACSLLGRASYNELFF

size: .
J: TRBJ2-5
V: TRBV4-1
D: TRBD2
DNA: TGCGCCAGCAGCCAAGACCAATTAGCGGGAGTGCCAGAGACCCAGAAATTC
CDR3: CASSQDQLAGVPETQKF

size: few
J: TRBJ1-5
V: TRBV12-3/TRBV12-4
D: .
DNA: TGTGCCAGCACGCGGGGCACTGCAACAAATCAGCCCCAGCATTTT
CDR3: CASTRGTATNQPQHF

size: .
J: TRBJ2-1
V: TRBV11-2
D: .
DNA: TGTGCCAGCGGAGTGGACCCGAATGAGCAGTTCTTC
CDR3: CASGVDPNEQFF

size: .
J: TRBJ2-2
V: TRBV11-1
D: .
DNA: TGTGCCAGCAACTTAGACGGACCGTACGACGGGGAGCTGTTTTTC
CDR3: CASNLDGPYDGELFF

size: many
J: TRBJ2-3
V: TRBV6-5
D: .
DNA: TGTGCCAGCAGTTACGATATCAGTCTCACAGATACGCAGTATTTT
CDR3: CASSYDISLTDTQYF

size: once
J: TRBJ2-1
V: TRBV2
D: .
DNA: TGTGCCAGCAGTCACAGGGATGAGCAGTTCTTC
CDR3: CASSHRDEQFF

size: .
J: TRBJ2-4
V: TRBV7-8
D: TRBD1
DNA: TGTGCCAGCAGTCCTGAAACGGGACAGGGGGCCAAAAACATTGAGTACTTC
CDR3: CASSPETGQGAKNIEYF

size: .
J: TRBJ2-3
V: TRBV13
D: .
DNA: TGTGCCAACAGCCCTGGGACAAGGGGCACAGATACGCAGTATTTC
CDR3: CANSPGTRGTDTQYF

size: .
J: TRBJ2-1
V: TRBV12-3/TRBV12-4
D: .
DNA: TGTGCCAGCAGTTTCCGCGGACATGAGAAGTTCTTC
CDR3: CASSFRGHEKFF

size: .
J: TRBJ1-5
V: TRBV6-1
D: .
DNA: TGTATCAGCACTGAAATCTCCTATAGCAATCAACCCCAGCATTTT
CDR3: CISTEISYSNQPQHF